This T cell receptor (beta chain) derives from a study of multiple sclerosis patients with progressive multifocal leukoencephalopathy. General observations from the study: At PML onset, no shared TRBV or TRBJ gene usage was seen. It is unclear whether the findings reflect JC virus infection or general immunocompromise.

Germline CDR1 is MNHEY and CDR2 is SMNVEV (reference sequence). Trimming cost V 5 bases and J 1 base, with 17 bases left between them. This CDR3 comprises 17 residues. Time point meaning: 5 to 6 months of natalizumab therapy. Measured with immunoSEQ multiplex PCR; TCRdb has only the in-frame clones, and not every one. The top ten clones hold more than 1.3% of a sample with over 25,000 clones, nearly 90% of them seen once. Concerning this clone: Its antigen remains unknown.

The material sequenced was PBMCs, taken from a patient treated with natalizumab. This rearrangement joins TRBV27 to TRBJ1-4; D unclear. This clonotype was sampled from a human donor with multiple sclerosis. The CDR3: CASSPLSRPGTNEKLFF. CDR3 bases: TGTGCCAGCAGTCCCCTCTCTAGGCCCGGAACTAATGAAAAACTGTTTTTT.